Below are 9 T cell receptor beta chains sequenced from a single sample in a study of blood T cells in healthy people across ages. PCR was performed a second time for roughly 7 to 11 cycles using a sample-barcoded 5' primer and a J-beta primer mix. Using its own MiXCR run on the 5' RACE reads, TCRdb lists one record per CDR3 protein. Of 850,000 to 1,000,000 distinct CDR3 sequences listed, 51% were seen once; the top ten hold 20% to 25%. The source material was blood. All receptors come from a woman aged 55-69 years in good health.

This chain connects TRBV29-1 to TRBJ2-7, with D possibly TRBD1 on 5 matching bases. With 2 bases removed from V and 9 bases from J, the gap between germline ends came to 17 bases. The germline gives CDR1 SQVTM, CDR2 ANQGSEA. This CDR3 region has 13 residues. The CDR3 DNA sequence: TGCAGCGTTGAACTGGGGCCAAATTGTGGGCAGTACTTC. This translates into CSVELGPNCGQYF.

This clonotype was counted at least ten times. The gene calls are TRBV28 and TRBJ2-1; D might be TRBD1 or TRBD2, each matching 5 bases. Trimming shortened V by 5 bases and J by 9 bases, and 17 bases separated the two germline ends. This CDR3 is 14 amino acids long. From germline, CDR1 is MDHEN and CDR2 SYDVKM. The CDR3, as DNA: TGTGCCAGCAGTCGAACAGGCGCCGGGGCTGAGCAGTTCTTC. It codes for CASSRTGAGAEQFF.

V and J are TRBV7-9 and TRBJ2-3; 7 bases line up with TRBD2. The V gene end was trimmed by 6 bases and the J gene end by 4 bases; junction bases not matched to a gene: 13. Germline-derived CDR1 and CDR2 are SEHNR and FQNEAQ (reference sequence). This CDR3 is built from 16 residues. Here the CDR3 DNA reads TGTGCCAGCAGTTCCGGGTTGGCGGGAGTCCCAGATACGCAGTATTTT. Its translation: CASSSGLAGVPDTQYF. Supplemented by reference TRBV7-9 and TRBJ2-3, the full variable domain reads DTGVSQNPRHKITKRGQNVTFRCDPISEHNRLYWYRQTLGQGPEFLTYFQNEAQLEKSRLLSDRFSAERPKGSFSTLEIQRTEQGDSAMYLCASSSGLAGVPDTQYFGPGTRLTVL.

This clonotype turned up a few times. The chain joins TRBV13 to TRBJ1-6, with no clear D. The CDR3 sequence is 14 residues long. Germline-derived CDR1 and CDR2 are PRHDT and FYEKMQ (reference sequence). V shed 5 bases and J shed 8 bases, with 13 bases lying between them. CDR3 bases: TGTGCCAGCAGCCCCCCGGGTGGGTATTCACCCCTCCACTTT. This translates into CASSPPGGYSPLHF.

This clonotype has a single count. CDR3 sequence: CASSSRPGLAGDEQFF. For the CDR3, the DNA is TGTGCCAGCAGCTCTCGACCGGGACTAGCAGGCGATGAGCAGTTCTTC. The chain combines TRBV11-1 with TRBJ2-1, with 9 nucleotides matching TRBD2. This CDR3 contains 16 residues. Germline V gene data show CDR1 as SGHAT and CDR2 as FQDESV (reference sequence). V lost 4 bases, J lost 8 bases, and 12 bases stayed unmatched.

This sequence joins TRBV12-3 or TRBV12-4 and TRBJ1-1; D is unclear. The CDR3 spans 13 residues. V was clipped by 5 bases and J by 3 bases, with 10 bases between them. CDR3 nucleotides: TGTGCCAGCAGTGTCTCTCACTACACTGAAGCTTTCTTT. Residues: CASSVSHYTEAFF.

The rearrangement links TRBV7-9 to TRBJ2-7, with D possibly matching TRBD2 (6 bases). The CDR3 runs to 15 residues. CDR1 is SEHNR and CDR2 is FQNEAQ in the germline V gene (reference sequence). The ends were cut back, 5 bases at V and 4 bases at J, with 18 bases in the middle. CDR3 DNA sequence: TGTGCCAGCAGCCTTACCCGGAGGGCCGGGTACGAGCAGTACTTC. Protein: CASSLTRRAGYEQYF.

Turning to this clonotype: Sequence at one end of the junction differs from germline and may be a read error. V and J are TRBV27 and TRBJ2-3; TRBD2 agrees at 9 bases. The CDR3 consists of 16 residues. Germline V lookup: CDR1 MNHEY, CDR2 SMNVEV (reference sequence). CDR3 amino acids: CTSSVASGIGADTQYF. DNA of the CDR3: TGTACCAGCAGTGTGGCTAGCGGGATAGGCGCAGATACGCAGTATTTT.

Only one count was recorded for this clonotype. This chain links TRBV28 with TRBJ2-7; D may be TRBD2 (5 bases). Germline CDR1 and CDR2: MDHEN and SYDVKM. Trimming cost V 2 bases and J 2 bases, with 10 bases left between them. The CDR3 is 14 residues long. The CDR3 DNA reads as TGTGCCAGCAGTTTAATGCGGGTGCCCTACGAGCAGTACTTC. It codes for CASSLMRVPYEQYF.